This is a list of T cell receptor beta chains from one sample in a study of blood T cell repertoires in COVID-19. Generated by immunoSEQ multiplex PCR, the TCRdb table keeps only in-frame clones and is missing some. This sample yields fewer than 150,000 clones, of which about 87% are seen a single time; more than 3% belongs to the top ten. Sequenced input: PBMCs or T cells enriched from blood (not recorded which). Receptors were obtained from a man aged 50 to 59 in a cohort exposed to, infected with or recovered from COVID-19 (not recorded which). Both conserved end residues are part of each CDR3. A D gene is named only where the DNA matches it firmly.

v_call d_call cdr3_length cdr3_aa
TRBV5-4 TRBD2 16 CASSSGTRRGTDTQYF
TRBV3-1/TRBV3-2 TRBD2 16 CASSLRTSGSKYEQFF
TRBV27 TRBD1 15 CASSLQTGGPEKLFF
TRBV18 . 13 CASSPLLGNIQYF
TRBV2 TRBD1 14 CASSGTGGSQPQHF
TRBV6-5 TRBD1 14 CASSFGTGTSEQYF
TRBV6-5 TRBD2 14 CASSSPTGTSAQYF
TRBV5-4 TRBD1 14 CASSPGQGAYGYTF
TRBV6-2/TRBV6-3 . 14 CASSYNSPSYEQYF
TRBV9 . 16 CASSPRPQGAYNEQFF
TRBV19 . 13 CASRATVYTEAFF
TRBV5-6 . 14 CASSPRHHQETQYF
TRBV3-1/TRBV3-2 TRBD2 15 CASSPLAGGRHEQYF
TRBV2 TRBD1 13 CATTGNSNQPQHF
TRBV6-2/TRBV6-3 . 14 CASSSHSTDYEQYF
TRBV18 . 15 CASSPPPMGRNGYTF
TRBV7-2 . 16 CASSSMLGGQADTQYF
TRBV5-8 TRBD1 15 CASSLGPDRAFGYTF
TRBV19 . 16 CASSSYDRPSGNTIYF
TRBV27 TRBD1 14 CASSPLRTGNEQFF
TRBV5-8 . 14 CASSLGLINQPQHF
TRBV7-9 . 15 CASSPIPGSGNTIYF
TRBV25-1 . 16 CASSEGTGAMNTEAFF
TRBV25-1 . 15 CASSDPPTRNQPQHF
TRBV7-9 . 14 CASSLSGVGNTIYF
TRBV15 TRBD1 16 CATSRVGTGETGELFF
TRBV7-3 . 13 CASSFGGRETQYF
TRBV7-9 . 13 CASSRVGLDGYTF
TRBV6-5 TRBD2 15 CASGTSGRARETQYF
TRBV3-1/TRBV3-2 TRBD1 15 CASSQVGQANYGYTF
TRBV9 . 15 CASSTTGDNFYEQYF
TRBV7-8 TRBD1 15 CASSFTGVTYNEQFF
TRBV7-6 . 13 CASSLGANYGYTF
TRBV11-2 TRBD2 15 CASSSGTSGYNEQFF
TRBV9 . 15 CASSPQGLGGDIQYF
TRBV10-3 TRBD1 14 CAISPTGDKNIQYF
TRBV5-6 . 15 CASSRGTEGTYGYTF
TRBV7-8 TRBD1 14 CASSQSQGIYGYTF
TRBV29-1 . 14 CSVDGRARNYGYTF
TRBV9 . 15 CASSVEAGGNQPQHF
TRBV6-5 TRBD1 13 CASSPGQGDGYTF
TRBV6-5 . 14 CASSYGLGSDTQYF
TRBV3-1/TRBV3-2 . 15 CASSRGNGRDTEAFF
TRBV28 . 11 CASSWTLGAFF
TRBV15 TRBD1 15 CATSRGTGGADTQYF
TRBV19 TRBD1 14 CATEAGTANSPLHF
TRBV2 TRBD1 14 CASSDWTGRSEAFF
TRBV11-3 TRBD1 13 CASSQGDRGEQYF
TRBV19 TRBD1 14 CATGTGGSGNTIYF
TRBV30 TRBD1 16 CAWSSLLTGLGTEAFF
TRBV13 TRBD2 15 CASSPGLAGQNEQFF
TRBV7-2 . 13 CASSIRGSQPQHF
TRBV25-1 . 17 CASTEGSGSSGSNEQFF
TRBV4-1 TRBD2 18 CASSQDLYREGLGETQYF
TRBV10-3 . 12 CAISESGSRQYF